Following are 25 T cell receptor beta chains from one sample sequenced in a study of identical twins. Each CDR3 protein gets one entry after TCRdb re-called the 5' RACE reads with MiXCR. The table lists over 600,000 distinct CDR3 sequences, approximately 22% of them singletons, with around 4.5% in the top ten. Separately, the same data were catalogued under a study of T cells expressing NK-cell markers.

Material: PBMCs. The origin of the receptors is a woman between 18 and 29 years old in good health.

The table lists this clonotype with a few counts. The chain has TRBV15 and TRBJ2-3; TRBD1 agrees at 10 bases. The CDR3 sequence is 17 residues long. The germline V gene encodes CDR1 LNHNV and CDR2 YYDKDF (reference sequence). Losses at the gene ends were 1 base for V and 2 bases for J; bases not matched to a gene: 6. This CDR3 is CATSRVIGQGDTDTQYF. The DNA of the CDR3 is TGTGCCACCAGCAGAGTTATAGGACAGGGGGACACAGATACGCAGTATTTT.

Ten or more counts support this clonotype. V and J are TRBV6-5 and TRBJ2-7, with D possibly matching TRBD1 (7 bases). V was cut by 1 base and J by 2 bases, with 12 bases left in between. The CDR3 has 15 residues. Germline CDR1 is MNHEY and CDR2 is SVGAGI. CDR3 nucleotides: TGTGCCAGCAGTTACTACAGGGGAGGACCCTACGAGCAGTACTTC. This sequence encodes CASSYYRGGPYEQYF.

Many counts were recorded for this clonotype. The chain recombines TRBV25-1 with TRBJ2-6; D unclear. Germline-derived CDR1 and CDR2 are MGHDK and SYGVNS. Trimming left V 3 bases short and J 2 bases short, with 2 bases between. The CDR3 totals 13 residues. CDR3 DNA sequence: TGTGCCAGCAGTGATGCTGGGGCCAACGTCCTGACTTTC. Residues: CASSDAGANVLTF.

The chain combines TRBV27 with TRBJ2-1, with TRBD2 as a possible D gene (5 bases). The CDR3 runs 15 residues. The germline V gene has CDR1 MNHEY and CDR2 SMNVEV (reference sequence). With 0 bases removed from V and 2 bases from J, the gap between germline ends came to 8 bases. CDR3: CASSLSGVPYNEQFF. The CDR3 nucleotides read TGTGCCAGCAGTTTATCCGGGGTCCCCTACAATGAGCAGTTCTTC.

There are a few counts of this clonotype. J is TRBJ2-7 and V is TRBV15; tentatively, D is TRBD1 (5 bases). V shed 2 bases and J shed 0 bases, with 14 bases lying between them. The germline V gene has CDR1 LNHNV and CDR2 YYDKDF (reference sequence). The CDR3 contains 16 residues. The CDR3 DNA follows: TGTGCCACCAGCAGACACAAGGTTGGGGCCTCCTACGAGCAGTACTTC. Protein sequence: CATSRHKVGASYEQYF.

This clonotype was seen a few times. This chain joins TRBV12-3 or TRBV12-4 and TRBJ2-7, with 9 bases matching TRBD1. The CDR3 has 14 amino acids. Losses at the gene ends were 4 bases for V and 6 bases for J; bases not matched to a gene: 7. The CDR3, as DNA: TGTGCCAGCAGTTCATCCGGGACAGGGCCCGAGCAGTACTTC. Residues: CASSSSGTGPEQYF.

J is TRBJ2-3 and V is TRBV20-1; D remains ambiguous. Germline lookup yields CDR1 DFQATT and CDR2 SNEGSKA (reference sequence). The CDR3 is 11 amino acids. Deletions cut 6 bases from V and 6 bases from J, with 10 bases between. CDR3 DNA sequence: TGCAGTGCCAAGGACGTCGATACGCAGTATTTT. It is translated as CSAKDVDTQYF.

This clonotype was observed at least ten times. This CDR3 is CASSQGGTARYNEQFF. For the CDR3, the DNA is TGTGCCAGCAGCCAAGGTGGGACAGCCCGCTACAATGAGCAGTTCTTC. V and J are TRBV14 and TRBJ2-1; 7 bases map to TRBD1. The CDR3 is made up of 16 amino acids. Germline lookup yields CDR1 SGHDN and CDR2 FVKESK. Trimming cost V 1 base and J 3 bases; bases outside gene matches: 6.

The chain carries TRBV11-2 and TRBJ2-1; D may be TRBD1 (5 bases). The CDR3 spans 13 residues. V was cut by 8 bases and J by 3 bases, with 11 bases left in between. The V gene's germline CDR1 is SGHAT and CDR2 FQNNGV. The CDR3 loop is CASGKGYYNEQFF. The CDR3 coding sequence is TGTGCCAGCGGAAAGGGGTACTACAATGAGCAGTTCTTC.

The V call is TRBV18, the J call TRBJ2-4; D may be TRBD2 (6 bases). The V gene's germline CDR1 is KGHSH and CDR2 LQKENI. Trimming removed 3 bases at V and 1 base at J, with 13 bases between. This CDR3 has 16 residues. The CDR3 DNA reads as TGTGCCAGCTCACCGGTAGGGGCGGGGGCCAAAAACATTCAGTACTTC. This codes for CASSPVGAGAKNIQYF. The variable domain in full, with the rest retrieved from reference TRBV18 and TRBJ2-4, is NAGVMQNPRHLVRRRGQEARLRCSPMKGHSHVYWYRQLPEEGLKFMVYLQKENIIDESGMPKERFSAEFPKEGPSILRIQQVVRGDSAAYFCASSPVGAGAKNIQYFGAGTRLSVL.

The DNA for the CDR3 is TGTGCCAGCAGCGCAGGGCTAGCGGGAATGGGCGAGCAGTACTTC. Its translation: CASSAGLAGMGEQYF. The rearrangement uses TRBV9 and TRBJ2-7; the match to TRBD2 covers 9 bases. The CDR3 runs to 15 residues. Germline V gives CDR1 SGDLS, CDR2 YYNGEE. With 3 bases clipped from V and 6 bases from J, the junction kept 10 bases outside the gene matches. The whole variable domain, remainder taken from reference TRBV9 and TRBJ2-7, is DSGVTQTPKHLITATGQRVTLRCSPRSGDLSVYWYQQSLDQGLQFLIQYYNGEERAKGNILERFSAQQFPDLHSELNLSSLELGDSALYFCASSAGLAGMGEQYFGPGTRLTVT.

This clonotype was observed a few times. This chain links TRBV7-2 with TRBJ1-1; possible D gene TRBD1, 5 bases. Germline V gene sequence: CDR1 SGHTA, CDR2 FQGNSA. Trimming stripped 2 bases from V and 3 bases from J, with 16 bases between. This CDR3 spans 16 amino acids. This CDR3 reads CASSLRWDGGDTEAFF. The CDR3 region has the DNA TGTGCCAGCAGCTTAAGGTGGGACGGTGGGGACACTGAAGCTTTCTTT.

The chain has TRBV14 and TRBJ2-1, with D possibly being TRBD2 (6 bases). CDR1 and CDR2 (germline): SGHDN, FVKESK. The V end lost 2 bases, the J end lost 1 base, and 18 bases lay between the germline ends. CDR3 length: 18 amino acids. CDR3 nucleotide sequence: TGTGCCAGCAGCCAACTAGCGAGAGATAAATATTCCTACAATGAGCAGTTCTTC. Protein: CASSQLARDKYSYNEQFF.

The sample holds many counts of this clonotype. The chain is built from TRBV7-2 and TRBJ2-5; D gene ambiguous. Germline CDR1 is SGHTA and CDR2 is FQGNSA. CDR3 length: 12 residues. V was clipped by 2 bases and J by 5 bases, with 6 bases between them. CDR3 coding DNA: TGTGCCAGCAGCTTAAATAGGGAGACCCAGTACTTC. It translates to CASSLNRETQYF.

In this sample, this clonotype turned up many times. The chain recombines TRBV7-3 with TRBJ1-3; perhaps TRBD1 as D (6 bases). The V end lost 1 base, the J end lost 2 bases, and 9 bases lay between the germline ends. Germline CDR1 reads SGHTA; CDR2 reads FQGTGA. This CDR3 has 15 amino acids. The CDR3 sequence is CASSLMGAAGNTIYF. For the CDR3, the DNA is TGTGCCAGCAGCTTAATGGGGGCAGCTGGAAACACCATATATTTT. The variable domain in full, completed from reference TRBV7-3 and TRBJ1-3, reads GAGVSQTPSNKVTEKGKYVELRCDPISGHTALYWYRQSLGQGPEFLIYFQGTGAADDSGLPNDRFFAVRPEGSVSTLKIQRTERGDSAVYLCASSLMGAAGNTIYFGEGSWLTVV.

The chain uses TRBV7-2 and TRBJ2-5; D gene ambiguous. Trimming left V 3 bases short and J 7 bases short, with 9 bases between. Germline loops: CDR1 SGHTA, CDR2 FQGNSA. CDR3 length equals 12 residues. The CDR3 DNA reads as TGTGCCAGCAGCTTGGCCGTCGGGACCCAGTACTTC. Translated, it gives CASSLAVGTQYF.

Only a few counts were recorded for this clonotype. The rearrangement uses TRBV28 and TRBJ2-6; TRBD1 might be the D (6 bases). The germline V and J ends were trimmed by 5 bases and 5 bases, with 16 bases remaining between them. CDR1 MDHEN and CDR2 SYDVKM come from the germline V gene. This CDR3 spans 16 amino acids. For the CDR3, the DNA is TGTGCCAGCAGTCCCGAACAGGGACCAAGGGCCAACGTCCTGACTTTC. Encoded protein: CASSPEQGPRANVLTF.

This chain joins TRBV5-1 and TRBJ2-3, with TRBD2 matching over 7 bases. With V trimmed by 0 bases and J by 4 bases, 8 bases remained unmatched. Germline CDR1 and CDR2: SGHRS and YFSETQ. The CDR3 covers 16 residues. The CDR3 sequence is CASSLGSSGGADTQYF. For the CDR3, the DNA is TGCGCCAGCAGCTTGGGGTCTAGCGGAGGCGCAGATACGCAGTATTTT.

The chain combines TRBV20-1 with TRBJ1-2; 8 bases align to TRBD1. CDR3 size: 16 residues. V was pared by 7 bases and J by 5 bases, with 18 bases of the junction left unmatched. Germline loops: CDR1 DFQATT, CDR2 SNEGSKA (reference sequence). The DNA for the CDR3 is TGCAGTGTAAGAAAGACAGGGGCCCGTAGCCAATATGGCTACACCTTC. It is translated as CSVRKTGARSQYGYTF.

The J gene is TRBJ2-3, the V gene TRBV12-3 or TRBV12-4; D is ambiguous. Trimming removed 5 bases from V and 11 bases from J, with 14 bases in between. The CDR3 extends over 12 amino acids. CDR3 sequence: CASSPGPLVQYF. Here the CDR3 DNA reads TGTGCCAGCAGTCCGGGCCCCCTGGTGCAGTATTTT.

A few counts support this clonotype. Since no conserved phenylalanine or tryptophan closes the CDR3, a read error is the likely cause. Because the CDR3's place on the DNA is in doubt, the DNA is left out and the CDR3 is given as listed by TCRdb. V is TRBV7-9 and J is TRBJ2-7; the table's D call, TRBD1, has no DNA check behind it. From germline, CDR1 is SEHNR and CDR2 FQNEAQ (reference sequence). The CDR3 is 12 amino acids in total, end residues counted. The CDR3 reads CASSLAAGTPRT.

The gene calls are TRBV6-5 and TRBJ2-1; no reliable D call. With 0 bases removed from V and 6 bases from J, the gap between germline ends came to 15 bases. CDR1 MNHEY and CDR2 SVGAGI come from the germline V gene. The CDR3 length is 16 residues. CDR3 amino acids: CASSYSQGSGFNEQFF. The CDR3 coding sequence is TGTGCCAGCAGTTACTCGCAAGGGTCGGGTTTCAATGAGCAGTTCTTC.

The rearrangement links TRBV20-1 to TRBJ2-1; 9 nucleotides line up with TRBD1. The V and J ends lost 3 bases and 11 bases, in that order; junction bases with no gene match: 17. The V gene's germline CDR1 is DFQATT and CDR2 SNEGSKA (reference sequence). CDR3 length equals 16 residues. CDR3 in DNA: TGCAGTGCTAGGGAACCGACAGGGGGGGCCTTTGGGAAGCAGTTCTTC. Protein sequence: CSAREPTGGAFGKQFF.

J is TRBJ2-2 and V is TRBV27, with D perhaps TRBD1 or TRBD2 (5 bases each). V dropped 4 bases and J dropped 5 bases, with 14 bases sitting between them. This CDR3 is built from 15 residues. Germline CDR1 reads MNHEY; CDR2 reads SMNVEV (reference sequence). CDR3 coding DNA: TGTGCCAGCAGTTCCGGGACCGCTGTGACCGGGGAGCTGTTTTTT. Protein: CASSSGTAVTGELFF.

This clonotype was detected many times. This chain links TRBV6-1 with TRBJ2-1; 7 bases agree with TRBD2. The germline gives CDR1 MNHNS, CDR2 SASEGT. The V gene end was trimmed by 5 bases and the J gene end by 8 bases; junction bases not matched to a gene: 12. The CDR3 has 15 amino acids. The CDR3 region is CASSPQGGRRDEQFF. As DNA, the CDR3 is TGTGCCAGCAGTCCCCAAGGCGGGAGAAGGGATGAGCAGTTCTTC.